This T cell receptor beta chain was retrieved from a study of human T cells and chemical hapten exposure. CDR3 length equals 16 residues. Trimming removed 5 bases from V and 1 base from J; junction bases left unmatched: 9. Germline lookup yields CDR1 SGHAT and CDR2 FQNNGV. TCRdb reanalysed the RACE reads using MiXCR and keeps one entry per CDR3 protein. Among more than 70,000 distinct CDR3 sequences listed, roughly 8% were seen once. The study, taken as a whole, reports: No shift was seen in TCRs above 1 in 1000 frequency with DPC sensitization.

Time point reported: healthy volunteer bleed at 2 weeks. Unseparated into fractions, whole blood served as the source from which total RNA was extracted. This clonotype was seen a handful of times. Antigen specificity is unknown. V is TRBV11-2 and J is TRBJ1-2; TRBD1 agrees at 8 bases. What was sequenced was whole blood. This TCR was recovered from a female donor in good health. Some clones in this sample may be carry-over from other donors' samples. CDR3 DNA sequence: TGTGCCAGCAGCCTTTTACGGGACAGGCTTAACTATGGCTACACCTTC. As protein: CASSLLRDRLNYGYTF.